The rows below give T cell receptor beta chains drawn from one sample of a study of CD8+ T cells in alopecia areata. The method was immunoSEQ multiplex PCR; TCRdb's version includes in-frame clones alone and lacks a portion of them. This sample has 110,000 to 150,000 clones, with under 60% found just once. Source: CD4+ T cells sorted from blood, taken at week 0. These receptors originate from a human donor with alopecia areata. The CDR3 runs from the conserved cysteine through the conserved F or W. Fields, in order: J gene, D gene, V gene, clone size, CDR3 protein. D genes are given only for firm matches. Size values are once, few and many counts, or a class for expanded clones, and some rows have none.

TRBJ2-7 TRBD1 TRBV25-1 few CASSADRGPGYEQYF
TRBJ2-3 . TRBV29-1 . CSVYLAATDTQYF
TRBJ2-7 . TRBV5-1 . CASSNGAYEQYF
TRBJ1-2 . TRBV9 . CASSASIYGYTF
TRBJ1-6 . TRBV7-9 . CASRQEQETYNSPLHF
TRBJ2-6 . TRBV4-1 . CASSQGRARGANVLTF
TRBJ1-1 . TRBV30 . CALNKNTEAFF
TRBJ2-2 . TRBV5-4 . CASSLVSRAGELFF
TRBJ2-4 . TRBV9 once CASSPTSRVAKNIQYF
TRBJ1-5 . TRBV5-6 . CASSRRGGVNNQPQHF
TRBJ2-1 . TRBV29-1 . CSVESRGGGEQFF
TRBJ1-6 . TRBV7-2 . CASSLVQGGPSPLHF
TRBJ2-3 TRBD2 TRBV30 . CAWSVGAGGHTDTQYF
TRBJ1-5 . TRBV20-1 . CSARTEGPQHF
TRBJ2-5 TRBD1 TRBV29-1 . CSVGKGALYQETQYF
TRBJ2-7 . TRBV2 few CASSEGGPYEQYF
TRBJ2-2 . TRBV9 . CASSPNVPRDTGELFF
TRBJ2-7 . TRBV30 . CAWTRLESYEQYF
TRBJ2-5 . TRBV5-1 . CASGRIEEETQYF
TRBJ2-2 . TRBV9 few CASTPRANTGELFF
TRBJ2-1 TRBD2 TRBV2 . CASSAGTSRANEQFF
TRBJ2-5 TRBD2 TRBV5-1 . CASSAGLAGGLRETQYF
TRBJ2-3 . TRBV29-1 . CSGVRADTQYF
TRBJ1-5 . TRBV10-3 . CAISGTNQPQHF
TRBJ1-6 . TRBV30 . CAWSAGYNSPLHF
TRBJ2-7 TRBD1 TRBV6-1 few CASSAGQGLSYEQYF
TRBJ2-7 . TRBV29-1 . CSVEKGTYEQYF